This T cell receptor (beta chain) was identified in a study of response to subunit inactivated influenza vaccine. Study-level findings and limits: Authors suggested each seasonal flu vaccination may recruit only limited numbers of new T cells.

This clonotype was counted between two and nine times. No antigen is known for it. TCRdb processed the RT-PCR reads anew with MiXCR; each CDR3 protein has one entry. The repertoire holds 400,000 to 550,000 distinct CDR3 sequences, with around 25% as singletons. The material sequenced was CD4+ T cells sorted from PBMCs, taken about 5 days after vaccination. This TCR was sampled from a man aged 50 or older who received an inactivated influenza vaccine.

The CDR3 sequence: CASSFDRAEQYF. The CDR3 DNA follows: TGTGCCAGCAGCTTCGACAGGGCCGAGCAGTACTTC. The rearrangement links TRBV11-2 to TRBJ2-7, with 7 bases fitting TRBD1. Germline values: CDR1 SGHAT, CDR2 FQNNGV. The CDR3 covers 12 residues. V gave up 3 bases and J gave up 6 bases; unmatched junction bases: 2.